This TCR beta chain appears in the sequencing data of a study of blood T cell repertoires in COVID-19. Across the study: Samples representing acute and convalescent COVID-19 were sourced from the United States, Italy and Spain.

Per the original methods: Scientists estimated how many nucleated cells there were by amplifying reference gene primers. TCRdb's copy holds only in-frame clones and misses some; the assay was immunoSEQ multiplex PCR. V and J calls and clone size are as listed in that table; D and trimming were resolved from the DNA. This table has 95,000 to 150,000 clones, around 83% appearing once. Germline-derived CDR1 and CDR2 are SGHTA and FQGNSA. This CDR3 spans 15 amino acids. V was shortened by 1 base and J by 0 bases, with 9 bases between the two germline ends. The receptor was isolated from a man at least 80 years old with active or convalescent COVID-19. Sequencing was carried out using peripheral blood. The chain recombines TRBV7-2 with TRBJ1-1; possible D gene TRBD1, 5 bases. CDR3 loop: CASSLVIGVNTEAFF. The CDR3 nucleotides read TGTGCCAGCAGCTTAGTTATAGGGGTGAACACTGAAGCTTTCTTT.